Reported below is one T cell receptor beta chain. Its specificity is unknown. The sample comes from a study of shared clonotypes between healthy human individuals. Measured with immunoSEQ multiplex PCR; TCRdb has only the in-frame clones, and not every one. The table shows some 2,500,000 clones, with approximately 93% occurring only once. Findings and limits, study-wide: Collection of samples was limited to blood; tissue repertoires likely differ.

Germline trimming cut 5 bases from V and 8 bases from J; bases unmatched to any gene: 5. The germline gives CDR1 SEHNR, CDR2 FQNEAQ (reference sequence). The length of the CDR3 is 14 residues. This sequence joins TRBV7-9 and TRBJ1-4, with 10 nucleotides matching TRBD1. The specimen was naive CD4+ T cells from PBMCs. Regarding subset: CD45RA+ positively selected. This clonotype originated in a man aged 18 to 35 in good health. Some clones in this sample may be carry-over from other donors' samples. CDR3 DNA sequence: TGTGCCAGCAGCGCCGGGACAGGGGTGGAAAAACTGTTTTTT. Its translation: CASSAGTGVEKLFF. Full variable domain (remainder filled in from reference TRBV7-9 and TRBJ1-4): DTGVSQNPRHKITKRGQNVTFRCDPISEHNRLYWYRQTLGQGPEFLTYFQNEAQLEKSRLLSDRFSAERPKGSFSTLEIQRTEQGDSAMYLCASSAGTGVEKLFFGSGTQLSVL.